This TCR beta chain was retrieved from a study of T-cell reconstitution after alpha-beta-depleted transplantation in children. This CDR3 contains 12 residues. CDR1 and CDR2 from the germline V gene are MNHEY and SMNVEV (reference sequence). The V gene end was trimmed by 7 bases and the J gene end by 16 bases; junction bases not matched to a gene: 10. Molecular barcoding with unique molecular identifiers was used for the TCRbeta library. MiXCR, applied by TCRdb to the PCR reads, yields one record per CDR3 protein. This sample carries hundreds of thousands of distinct CDR3 sequences, roughly 18% of them seen once, and the ten largest clones take around 45%. Only a few counts were recorded for this clonotype.

The sequence came from a male patient aged 2-9 years who had a stem cell transplant for acute lymphoblastic leukemia, so the T cells may come from the graft donor. Sequenced here: PBMCs, mostly from graft donor cells, sampled 360 days after TCRalphabeta/CD19-depleted stem cell transplant. V is TRBV27 and J is TRBJ1-6; 7 bases are shared with TRBD1. The CDR3 DNA reads as TGTGCCAGCACCATTGGGGGGGGACAGCTCCACTTT. It is translated as CASTIGGGQLHF.